The 8 T cell receptor beta chains in this list originate from one sample, sequenced in a study of T cells in Graves' hyperthyroidism and ophthalmopathy. Regions amplified from RNA transcripts were the TCR beta CDR3 regions. A set of HTBI primers served as the primers for a first-round RT-PCR of the TCR CDR3. Via MiXCR, TCRdb re-called the multiplex PCR reads, giving one row per CDR3 protein. The sample holds 300,000 or so distinct CDR3 sequences, about a sixth seen once. Sequenced material: blood. These receptors all stem from a woman aged 60 to 75 with Graves' ophthalmopathy.

The chain's CDR3 is CASRTGTSSLPGAKNIQYF. CDR3 bases: TGTGCCAGCAGGACCGGGACTAGCTCCCTCCCTGGAGCCAAAAACATTCAGTACTTC. The rearrangement links TRBV11-2 to TRBJ2-4, with TRBD2 matching 9 bases. The germline V gene encodes CDR1 SGHAT and CDR2 FQNNGV. There are 19 residues in the CDR3. The J segment lost 0 bases and the V segment lost 6 bases, leaving 15 bases of the junction unmatched.

Of note for this clonotype: A read error may explain this, as a much larger clone is one base away. The J gene is TRBJ1-5, the V gene TRBV5-1; 8 nucleotides agree with TRBD1. CDR1 is SGHRS and CDR2 is YFSETQ in the germline V gene. The V segment lost 7 bases and the J segment 7 bases; nucleotides outside the gene matches: 10. CDR3 size: 14 residues. CDR3 residues: CASGLTGATQPQHF. CDR3 nucleotides: TGCGCCAGCGGCCTGACAGGGGCGACGCAGCCCCAGCATTTT.

The CDR3 nucleotides are TGTGCCAGCAGTCTGACAGGGTTGGATGAAAAACTGTTTTTT. It specifies CASSLTGLDEKLFF. The chain links TRBV6-2 or TRBV6-3 to TRBJ1-4; the match to TRBD1 covers 7 bases. This CDR3 is 14 amino acids long. The germline gives CDR1 MNHEY, CDR2 SVGEGT. The V gene end was trimmed by 5 bases and the J gene end by 6 bases; junction bases not matched to a gene: 6.

The V gene is TRBV11-1, the J gene TRBJ1-1; no reliable D call. Trimming pared 5 bases from V and 5 bases from J, leaving 18 bases between. CDR1 is SGHAT and CDR2 is FQDESV in the germline V gene (reference sequence). This CDR3 contains 15 residues. CDR3 sequence (DNA): TGTGCCAGCAGCCAAGAGACCATTCTGTGGACTGAAGCTTTCTTT. This sequence encodes CASSQETILWTEAFF.

This clonotype appeared a few times. The chain links TRBV29-1 to TRBJ2-7; 9 nucleotides line up with TRBD1. Trimming at V came to 0 bases and at J to 5 bases, leaving 5 bases not matched to a gene. The CDR3 loop spans 14 amino acids. The germline V gene encodes CDR1 SQVTM and CDR2 ANQGSEA. As DNA, the CDR3 is TGCAGCGTTGAAGATGTGGGACAGGGTAACGAGCAGTACTTC. Translated: CSVEDVGQGNEQYF.

This clonotype was seen just once. One junction end disagrees with the germline gene, perhaps due to a read error. The CDR3 spells CASTLVGVTGANTEAFF. The CDR3 bases are TGTGCCAGCACCTTAGTAGGGGTAACAGGGGCGAACACTGAAGCTTTCTTT. The chain is built from TRBV7-9 and TRBJ1-1; 7 nucleotides align to TRBD1. The CDR3 covers 17 residues. The germline V gene has CDR1 SEHNR and CDR2 FQNEAQ (reference sequence). The full variable domain, with the rest looked up from reference TRBV7-9 and TRBJ1-1, is DTGVSQNPRHKITKRGQNVTFRCDPISEHNRLYWYRQTLGQGPEFLTYFQNEAQLEKSRLLSDRFSAERPKGSFSTLEIQRTEQGDSAMYLCASTLVGVTGANTEAFFGQGTRLTVV.

The V gene is TRBV3-1, the J gene TRBJ1-1, with a weak D call TRBD1 (5 bases). The CDR3 covers 13 residues. The germline gives CDR1 LGHDT, CDR2 YNNKEL (reference sequence). Between the trimmed V and J ends, which lost 3 bases and 7 bases, there was a span of 12 bases. CDR3 DNA: TGTGCCAGCAGCCATCAGGGCGGGGGTGAAGCTTTCTTT. It translates to CASSHQGGGEAFF.

This clonotype has at least ten counts. The chain joins TRBV6-1 to TRBJ2-5; the D is unclear. V lost 8 bases and J 2 bases, leaving 12 bases between the germline ends. Germline V gene sequence: CDR1 MNHNS, CDR2 SASEGT. The CDR3 contains 13 residues. CDR3 in DNA: TGTGCCAGCGGTAGGCTGGAGCAAGAGACCCAGTACTTC. Translation gives CASGRLEQETQYF.